The rows below give T cell receptor beta chains drawn from one sample of a study of monozygotic twins with inflammatory bowel disease. TCRdb re-called the 5' RACE reads, yielding one record per CDR3 amino acid sequence without DNA. The sample data list approximately 400,000 distinct CDR3 sequences. The sequencing input was blood. These receptors came from a human donor with ulcerative colitis or Crohn's disease, or a healthy co-twin of an affected twin (not recorded which). Each CDR3 is given with its conserved first and last residue.

j_gene,v_gene,CDR3aa
TRBJ2-2,TRBV5-1,CASSSSVLGTGELFF
TRBJ2-5,TRBV2,CASTTYQETQYF
TRBJ2-1,TRBV12-3/TRBV12-4,CASRVTGGYNEQFF
TRBJ1-4,TRBV20-1,CSARHGNVFDATNEKLFF
TRBJ2-5,TRBV24-1,CATSVLDRDQETQYF
TRBJ2-7,TRBV5-5,CASSLTVSYEQYF
TRBJ2-1,TRBV10-2,CASGGGGYNEQFF
TRBJ2-3,TRBV20-1,CSAKPGEGADTQYF
TRBJ2-5,TRBV9,CASSVAGVTETQYF
TRBJ2-6,TRBV24-1,CATSDPRSGANVLTF